One and the same sample provided the 20 T cell receptor beta chains below, sequenced in a study of cytomegalovirus exposure and HLA in healthy donors. Use of 60 Vbeta and 13 Jbeta primers characterized the PCR. Method: immunoSEQ multiplex PCR; TCRdb's copy keeps in-frame clones and lacks some. The table lists almost 200,000 clones, 70% to 85% of them singletons, with about 4.4% in the top ten. What was sequenced was PBMCs. All receptors derive from a woman in her thirties in good health and CMV-seropositive.

This clone occurred once. The J gene is TRBJ1-2, the V gene TRBV9, with TRBD1 matching 9 bases. The CDR3 length is 15 residues. The germline gives CDR1 SGDLS, CDR2 YYNGEE. V was clipped by 0 bases and J by 5 bases; unmatched bases: 5. The CDR3 DNA is TGTGCCAGCAGCGTAGATCCGGACAGGGGTTATGGCTACACCTTC. Encoded protein: CASSVDPDRGYGYTF.

The table lists this clone with a count of one. CDR3 DNA sequence: TGCGCCAGCAGCCCCGGGACAGGTCATGAAAAACTGTTTTTT. It translates to CASSPGTGHEKLFF. The J gene is TRBJ1-4, the V gene TRBV5-1; 8 bases match TRBD1. V shed 4 bases and J 6 bases; nucleotides not matched to a gene: 5. Germline CDR1 SGHRS, CDR2 YFSETQ. The CDR3 totals 14 residues.

This rearrangement joins TRBV11-2 to TRBJ2-2, with a possible D match to TRBD1 (6 bases). The CDR3 loop spans 17 amino acids. Trimming cost V 0 bases and J 5 bases, with 16 bases left between them. Germline CDR1 is SGHAT and CDR2 is FQNNGV. The CDR3 DNA sequence: TGTGCCAGCAGCTTAGATCTGGGGACATCGGGGACCGGGGAGCTGTTTTTT. Translated, it gives CASSLDLGTSGTGELFF.

The chain links TRBV5-1 to TRBJ2-1; no definite D call. This CDR3 spans 14 amino acids. Germline CDR1 SGHRS, CDR2 YFSETQ. Trimming cost V 0 bases and J 8 bases, with 12 bases left between them. The CDR3 loop reads CASSLVSTVDEQFF. DNA of the CDR3: TGCGCCAGCAGCTTGGTGTCTACAGTCGATGAGCAGTTCTTC.

The table lists this clone with a few counts. V gene TRBV7-2 combines with J gene TRBJ1-5; D gene unclear. This CDR3 is built from 12 residues. Germline V gives CDR1 SGHTA, CDR2 FQGNSA. Between the trimmed V and J ends, which lost 3 bases and 3 bases, there was a span of 3 bases. The CDR3 DNA is TGTGCCAGCAGCTTTTACAATCAGCCCCAGCATTTT. It translates to CASSFYNQPQHF. The full variable domain, in which reference TRBV7-2 and TRBJ1-5 provide the parts outside the CDR3, is GAGVSQSPSNKVTEKGKDVELRCDPISGHTALYWYRQSLGQGLEFLIYFQGNSAPDKSGLPSDRFSAERTGGSVSTLTIQRTQQEDSAVYLCASSFYNQPQHFGDGTRLSIL.

This chain links TRBV2 with TRBJ1-5, with D perhaps TRBD1 (5 bases). V lost 5 bases to trimming and J lost 6 bases, with 11 bases between them. There are 13 residues in the CDR3. Germline assignment: CDR1 SNHLY and CDR2 FYNNEI. The CDR3 reads CASSIQARQPQHF. Here the CDR3 DNA reads TGTGCCAGCAGTATACAGGCCCGTCAGCCCCAGCATTTT.

The chain employs TRBV7-8 and TRBJ1-1, with no clear D. V gave up 4 bases and J gave up 6 bases, with 18 bases separating them. CDR3 size: 15 residues. Looked up from germline, CDR1 is SGHVS and CDR2 is FQNEAQ. The chain's CDR3 is CASSSQRRVKPEAFF. CDR3 sequence (DNA): TGTGCCAGCAGCTCCCAGCGGCGGGTTAAGCCTGAAGCTTTCTTT.

This clone has just a few counts. This chain connects TRBV11-2 to TRBJ1-3; the D is unclear. The ends were cut back, 1 base at V and 0 bases at J, with 13 bases in the middle. Per germline, CDR1 SGHAT and CDR2 FQNNGV. The CDR3 contains 17 residues. Here the CDR3 DNA reads TGTGCCAGCAGCTTAGTGGGCCCAACCCTCTCTGGAAACACCATATATTTT. Translated: CASSLVGPTLSGNTIYF.

This chain joins TRBV30 and TRBJ2-3; TRBD1 agrees at 9 bases. This CDR3 region has 16 residues. CDR1 GTSNPN and CDR2 SVGIG come from the germline V gene (reference sequence). The ends lost 2 bases at V and 2 bases at J; junction bases unmatched: 8. The DNA of the CDR3 is TGTGCCTGGAGTCGATTTAGGACAGGGGACACAGATACGCAGTATTTT. It specifies CAWSRFRTGDTDTQYF. Variable domain in full (rest from reference TRBV30 and TRBJ2-3): SQTIHQWPATLVQPVGSPLSLECTVEGTSNPNLYWYRQAAGRGLQLLFYSVGIGQISSEVPQNLSASRPQDRQFILSSKKLLLSDSGFYLCAWSRFRTGDTDTQYFGPGTRLTVL.

The chain recombines TRBV15 with TRBJ1-1, with 7 bases fitting TRBD1. Germline V gene lookup returns CDR1 LNHNV and CDR2 YYDKDF (reference sequence). Trimming removed 2 bases from V and 1 base from J; junction bases left unmatched: 1. This CDR3 contains 14 residues. CDR3 coding DNA: TGTGCCACCAGCAGACAGGGGGAGAACACTGAAGCTTTCTTT. It is translated as CATSRQGENTEAFF.

This clone was seen once. This chain uses TRBV5-5 with TRBJ2-3; D is perhaps TRBD2 (6 bases). Germline CDR1 is SGHKS and CDR2 is YYEKEE (reference sequence). V was trimmed by 2 bases and J by 0 bases, leaving 7 bases between them. This CDR3 spans 14 amino acids. The CDR3 spells CASSFGTSTDTQYF. The CDR3 DNA reads TGTGCCAGCAGCTTCGGGACTAGCACAGATACGCAGTATTTT.

This chain joins TRBV7-2 and TRBJ1-2; no firm D call. CDR3 size: 15 residues. The V end lost 3 bases, the J end lost 0 bases, and 11 bases lay between the germline ends. Germline values: CDR1 SGHTA, CDR2 FQGNSA. The DNA for the CDR3 is TGTGCCAGCAGCTTCACCGGGAGGACTAACTATGGCTACACCTTC. Its protein product is CASSFTGRTNYGYTF.

The J gene is TRBJ2-1, the V gene TRBV7-9; unclear D gene. V lost 1 base to trimming and J lost 8 bases, with 12 bases between them. CDR3 length: 14 amino acids. The germline V gene has CDR1 SEHNR and CDR2 FQNEAQ (reference sequence). This CDR3 is CASSLVVSSYEQFF. Here the CDR3 DNA reads TGTGCCAGCAGCTTAGTGGTTAGCAGCTATGAGCAGTTCTTC.

The chain couples TRBV10-2 to TRBJ2-7; D not certain. Germline V gene sequence: CDR1 WSHSY, CDR2 SAAADI. The CDR3 has 17 residues. V lost 4 bases and J 2 bases, leaving 21 bases between the germline ends. The CDR3 region is CASSATVGTPYPYEQYF. CDR3 bases: TGCGCCAGCAGTGCTACAGTGGGTACCCCTTACCCCTACGAGCAGTACTTC.

The chain carries TRBV7-9 and TRBJ2-3; maybe TRBD2 (6 bases). Germline CDR1 SEHNR, CDR2 FQNEAQ (reference sequence). The CDR3 consists of 16 residues. V was trimmed by 5 bases and J by 4 bases, leaving 19 bases between them. CDR3 in DNA: TGTGCCAGCAGCCCATCCGGGACTGGAGAGGCAGATACGCAGTATTTT. This encodes CASSPSGTGEADTQYF.

The chain joins TRBV7-9 to TRBJ2-1; D not resolved. Germline-derived CDR1 and CDR2 are SEHNR and FQNEAQ (reference sequence). The length of the CDR3 is 16 residues. V was clipped by 1 base and J by 8 bases, with 18 bases between them. The CDR3 region is CASSLVPGLKRDEQFF. CDR3 nucleotides: TGTGCCAGCAGCTTAGTTCCGGGTCTCAAACGGGATGAGCAGTTCTTC.

This rearrangement joins TRBV5-6 to TRBJ1-6, with 7 bases matching TRBD1. The CDR3 loop spans 14 amino acids. After removal of 5 bases from V and 9 bases from J, the junction contained 8 bases not matched to a gene. Germline V gene lookup returns CDR1 SGHDT and CDR2 YYEEEE. Here the CDR3 DNA reads TGTGCCAGCAGTTACGGACAGGTCGGTTCACCCCTCCACTTT. Protein sequence: CASSYGQVGSPLHF. Full variable domain (missing parts from reference TRBV5-6 and TRBJ1-6): DAGVTQSPTHLIKTRGQQVTLRCSPKSGHDTVSWYQQALGQGPQFIFQYYEEEERQRGNFPDRFSGHQFPNYSSELNVNALLLGDSALYLCASSYGQVGSPLHFGNGTRLTVT.

The CDR3 nucleotides are TGTGCCAGCAGCGCAGTCCGAGAACACGCGGCTAATCAGCCCCAGCATTTT. Amino acids: CASSAVREHAANQPQHF. The chain combines TRBV7-8 with TRBJ1-5; D is undetermined. V lost 5 bases to trimming and J lost 4 bases, with 21 bases between them. Germline V CDR1 and CDR2: SGHVS, FQNEAQ. The CDR3 is 17 amino acids.

The chain employs TRBV5-4 and TRBJ2-3; TRBD2 matches at 7 bases. The CDR3 covers 16 residues. Germline V gives CDR1 SGHNT, CDR2 YYREEE (reference sequence). Trimming took 3 bases from V and 3 from J; bases not matched to a gene: 10. In nucleotides, the CDR3 is TGTGCCAGCAGCTCTGGGGCGGGGGAAGGTACAGATACGCAGTATTTT. Protein: CASSSGAGEGTDTQYF.

The chain links TRBV7-8 to TRBJ2-7; TRBD1 agrees at 10 bases. The CDR3 extends over 15 amino acids. Germline values: CDR1 SGHVS, CDR2 FQNEAQ. Unmatched junction bases numbered 8, after V lost 5 bases and J lost 4 bases. In DNA, the CDR3 is TGTGCCAGCAGCCTCCCGGGACAGGGGTCTTACGAGCAGTACTTC. Translated: CASSLPGQGSYEQYF.